The source of this T cell receptor beta chain is a study of blood T cells in healthy people across ages. For the second PCR, which ran for roughly 6 to 12 cycles, a sample-barcoded 5' primer and a J-beta primer mix were used. From the 5' RACE reads, TCRdb called clonotypes with MiXCR, one entry per CDR3 protein. This sample has about 1.8 million distinct CDR3 sequences, with around half found just once. CDR3 size: 15 residues. Trimming pared 5 bases from V and 0 bases from J, leaving 13 bases between. CDR1 is MNHEY and CDR2 is SVGEGT in the germline V gene. This chain uses TRBV6-2 or TRBV6-3 with TRBJ1-1; a weak D match, TRBD1 (6 bases). The clonotype comes from a woman aged 40 to 49 in good health. Sequenced sample: blood. CDR3 amino acids: CASSPATGMNTEAFF. The DNA of the CDR3 is TGTGCCAGCAGTCCGGCGACAGGAATGAACACTGAAGCTTTCTTT.